The present entry profiles one T cell receptor (beta chain) with its context. Its cognate antigen is unknown. The sample is drawn from a study of T cell clonotyping in hematopoietic cell transplantation. The study's findings and limits: Higher Inverse Simpson Index values in graft donor and pretransplant recipient predicted broader posttransplant TCR diversity. After transplant, recipient diversity fell while pathologically expanded clonotypes grew through day 180. Cells were unsorted, so CD4 and CD8 contributions were not separated.

The CDR3 length is 15 residues. From germline, CDR1 is SGDLS and CDR2 YYNGEE. V lost 2 bases and J lost 5, with 14 bases in between. Assay: immunoSEQ multiplex PCR; the TCRdb copy retains only in-frame clones and omits some. Of about 13,000 clones listed, around 90% are singletons. Recipient blood drawn about 28 days pretransplant and days 30, 100, 180 after. The material was PBMCs, obtained 100 days after allogeneic stem cell transplant. V and J are TRBV9 and TRBJ2-1; possible D gene TRBD2, 6 bases. The sequence was obtained from a female patient in her fifties or sixties who had an allogeneic stem cell transplant from an unrelated donor, so the T cells may come from the graft donor. Some clones in this sample may be carry-over from other donors' samples. This CDR3 is CASSVIAEPNNEQFF. As DNA, the CDR3 is TGTGCCAGCAGCGTGATAGCGGAACCGAACAATGAGCAGTTCTTC.